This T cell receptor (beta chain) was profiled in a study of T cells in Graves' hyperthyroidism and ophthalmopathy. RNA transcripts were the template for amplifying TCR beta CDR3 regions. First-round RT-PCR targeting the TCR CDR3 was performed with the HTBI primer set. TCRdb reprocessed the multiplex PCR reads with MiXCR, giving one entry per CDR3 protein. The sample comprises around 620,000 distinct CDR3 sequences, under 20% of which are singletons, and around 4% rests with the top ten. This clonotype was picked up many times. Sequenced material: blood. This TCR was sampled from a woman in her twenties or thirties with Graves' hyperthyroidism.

The CDR3 nucleotides are TGTGCCAGCGTTTTAGCGGGAGTAGGGAATGAGCAGTTCTTC. Protein sequence: CASVLAGVGNEQFF. The chain couples TRBV7-9 to TRBJ2-1; 9 nucleotides match TRBD2. Unmatched junction bases numbered 9, after V lost 8 bases and J lost 7 bases. Germline assignment: CDR1 SEHNR and CDR2 FQNEAQ (reference sequence). This CDR3 has 14 residues. Based on the CDR3 plus reference TRBV7-9 and TRBJ2-1, the full variable domain is DTGVSQNPRHKITKRGQNVTFRCDPISEHNRLYWYRQTLGQGPEFLTYFQNEAQLEKSRLLSDRFSAERPKGSFSTLEIQRTEQGDSAMYLCASVLAGVGNEQFFGPGTRLTVL.